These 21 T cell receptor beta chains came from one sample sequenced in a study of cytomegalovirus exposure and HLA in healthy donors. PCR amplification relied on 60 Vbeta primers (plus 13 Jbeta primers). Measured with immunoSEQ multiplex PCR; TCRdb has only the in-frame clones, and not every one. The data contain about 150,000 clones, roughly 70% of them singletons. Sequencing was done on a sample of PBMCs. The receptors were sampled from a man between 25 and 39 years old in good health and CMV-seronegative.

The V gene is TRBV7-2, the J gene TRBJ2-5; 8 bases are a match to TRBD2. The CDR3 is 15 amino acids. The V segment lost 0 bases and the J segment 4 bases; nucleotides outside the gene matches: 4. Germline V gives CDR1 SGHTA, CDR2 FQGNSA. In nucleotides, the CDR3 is TGTGCCAGCAGCTTAGCCCGGGGGGGCACAGAGACCCAGTACTTC. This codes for CASSLARGGTETQYF.

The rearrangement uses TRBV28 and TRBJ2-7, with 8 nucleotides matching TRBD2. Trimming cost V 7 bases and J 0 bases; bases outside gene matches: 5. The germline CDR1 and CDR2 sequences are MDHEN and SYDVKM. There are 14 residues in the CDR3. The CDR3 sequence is CASIAGGISYEQYF. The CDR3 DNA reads TGTGCCAGCATCGCGGGGGGCATCTCCTACGAGCAGTACTTC.

The CDR3 region is CASSQTSGGALGELFF. CDR3 nucleotides: TGTGCCAGCAGTCAGACTAGCGGGGGGGCCCTCGGGGAGCTGTTTTTT. This rearrangement joins TRBV27 to TRBJ2-2, with 14 bases lining up with TRBD2. The V gene end was trimmed by 5 bases and the J gene end by 7 bases; junction bases not matched to a gene: 6. The CDR3 is 16 amino acids. The germline V gene has CDR1 MNHEY and CDR2 SMNVEV (reference sequence).

As DNA, the CDR3 is TGCGCCAGCAGCTCGGGGGGTTTGGAGACCCAGTACTTC. This encodes CASSSGGLETQYF. The chain uses TRBV5-1 and TRBJ2-5, with 7 bases matching TRBD2. The CDR3 covers 13 residues. Germline CDR1 is SGHRS and CDR2 is YFSETQ. The V and J ends lost 3 bases and 5 bases, in that order; junction bases with no gene match: 4. Using reference TRBV5-1 and TRBJ2-5 for the parts outside the CDR3, the full variable domain is KAGVTQTPRYLIKTRGQQVTLSCSPISGHRSVSWYQQTPGQGLQFLFEYFSETQRNKGNFPGRFSGRQFSNSRSEMNVSTLELGDSALYLCASSSGGLETQYFGPGTRLLVL.

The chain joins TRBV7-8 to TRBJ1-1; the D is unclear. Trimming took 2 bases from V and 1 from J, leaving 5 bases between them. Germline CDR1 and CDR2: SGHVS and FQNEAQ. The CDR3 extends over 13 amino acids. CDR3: CASSLYKNTEAFF. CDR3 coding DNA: TGTGCCAGCAGCTTATATAAGAACACTGAAGCTTTCTTT.

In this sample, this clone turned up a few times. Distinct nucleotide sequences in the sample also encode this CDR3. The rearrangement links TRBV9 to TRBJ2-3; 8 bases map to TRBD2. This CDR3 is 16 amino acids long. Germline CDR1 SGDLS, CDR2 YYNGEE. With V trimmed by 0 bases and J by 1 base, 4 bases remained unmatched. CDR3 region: CASSVDPAGGTDTQYF. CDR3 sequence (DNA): TGTGCCAGCAGCGTAGACCCAGCGGGGGGCACAGATACGCAGTATTTT.

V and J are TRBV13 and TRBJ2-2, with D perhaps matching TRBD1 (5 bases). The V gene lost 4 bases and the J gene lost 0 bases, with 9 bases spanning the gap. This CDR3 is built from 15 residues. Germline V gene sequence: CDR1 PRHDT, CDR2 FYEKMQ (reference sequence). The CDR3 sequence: CASSSLTANTGELFF. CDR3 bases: TGTGCCAGCAGCTCCCTGACAGCGAACACCGGGGAGCTGTTTTTT.

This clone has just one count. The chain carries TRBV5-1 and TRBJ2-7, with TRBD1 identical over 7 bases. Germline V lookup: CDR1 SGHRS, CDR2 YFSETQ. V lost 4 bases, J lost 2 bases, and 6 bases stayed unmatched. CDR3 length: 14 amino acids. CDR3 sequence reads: CASSGQALTYEQYF. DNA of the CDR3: TGCGCCAGCAGCGGACAGGCACTAACCTACGAGCAGTACTTC. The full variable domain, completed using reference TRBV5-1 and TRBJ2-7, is KAGVTQTPRYLIKTRGQQVTLSCSPISGHRSVSWYQQTPGQGLQFLFEYFSETQRNKGNFPGRFSGRQFSNSRSEMNVSTLELGDSALYLCASSGQALTYEQYFGPGTRLTVT.

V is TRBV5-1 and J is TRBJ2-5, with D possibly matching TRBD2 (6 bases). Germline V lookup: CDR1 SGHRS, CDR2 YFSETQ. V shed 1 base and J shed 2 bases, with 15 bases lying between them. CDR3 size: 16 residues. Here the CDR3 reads CASSLYGGKLQETQYF. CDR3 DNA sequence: TGCGCCAGCAGCTTGTATGGGGGGAAATTACAAGAGACCCAGTACTTC. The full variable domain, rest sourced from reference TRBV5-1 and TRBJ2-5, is KAGVTQTPRYLIKTRGQQVTLSCSPISGHRSVSWYQQTPGQGLQFLFEYFSETQRNKGNFPGRFSGRQFSNSRSEMNVSTLELGDSALYLCASSLYGGKLQETQYFGPGTRLLVL.

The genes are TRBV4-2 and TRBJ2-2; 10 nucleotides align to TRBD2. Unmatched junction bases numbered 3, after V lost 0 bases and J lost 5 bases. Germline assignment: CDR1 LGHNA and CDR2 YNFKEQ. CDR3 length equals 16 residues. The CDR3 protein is CASSQEAGGATGELFF. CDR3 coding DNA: TGTGCCAGCAGCCAAGAAGCGGGGGGGGCGACCGGGGAGCTGTTTTTT.

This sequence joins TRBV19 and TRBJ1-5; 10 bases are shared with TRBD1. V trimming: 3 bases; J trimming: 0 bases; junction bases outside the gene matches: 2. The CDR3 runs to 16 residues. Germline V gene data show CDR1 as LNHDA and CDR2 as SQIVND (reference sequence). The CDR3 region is CASSIGTGASNQPQHF. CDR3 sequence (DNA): TGTGCCAGTAGTATCGGGACAGGGGCTAGCAATCAGCCCCAGCATTTT. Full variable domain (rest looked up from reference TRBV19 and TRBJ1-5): DGGITQSPKYLFRKEGQNVTLSCEQNLNHDAMYWYRQDPGQGLRLIYYSQIVNDFQKGDIAEGYSVSREKKESFPLTVTSAQKNPTAFYLCASSIGTGASNQPQHFGDGTRLSIL.

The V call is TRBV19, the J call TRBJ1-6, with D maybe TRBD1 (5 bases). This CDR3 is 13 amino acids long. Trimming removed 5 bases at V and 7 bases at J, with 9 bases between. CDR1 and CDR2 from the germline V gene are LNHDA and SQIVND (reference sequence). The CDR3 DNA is TGTGCCAGTAGTCCGACAGACAATTCACCCCTCCACTTT. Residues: CASSPTDNSPLHF.

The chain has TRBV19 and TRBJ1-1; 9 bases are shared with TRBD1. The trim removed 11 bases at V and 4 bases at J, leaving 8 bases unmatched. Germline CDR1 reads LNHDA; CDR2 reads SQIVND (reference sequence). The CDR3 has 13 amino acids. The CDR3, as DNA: TGTGCCGTTACCACAGGGGGCGGCACTGAAGCTTTCTTT. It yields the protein CAVTTGGGTEAFF.

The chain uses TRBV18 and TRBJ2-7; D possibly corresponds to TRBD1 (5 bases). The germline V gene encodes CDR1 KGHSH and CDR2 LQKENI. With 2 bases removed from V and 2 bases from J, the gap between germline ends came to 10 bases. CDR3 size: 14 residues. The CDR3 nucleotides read TGTGCCAGCTCACCATCCCAGGGTCCCTACGAGCAGTACTTC. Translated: CASSPSQGPYEQYF.

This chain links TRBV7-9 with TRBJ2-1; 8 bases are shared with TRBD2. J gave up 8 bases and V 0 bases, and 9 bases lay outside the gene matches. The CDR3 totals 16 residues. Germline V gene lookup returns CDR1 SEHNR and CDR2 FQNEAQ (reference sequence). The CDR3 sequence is CASSLASGGASHEQFF. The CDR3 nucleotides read TGTGCCAGCAGCTTAGCTTCCGGGGGGGCCTCGCATGAGCAGTTCTTC.

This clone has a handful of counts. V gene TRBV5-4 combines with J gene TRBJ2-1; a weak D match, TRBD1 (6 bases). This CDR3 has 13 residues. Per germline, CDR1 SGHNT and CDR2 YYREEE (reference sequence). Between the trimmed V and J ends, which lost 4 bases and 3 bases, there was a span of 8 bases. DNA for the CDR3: TGTGCCAGCAGCGAGGACAGCTACAATGAGCAGTTCTTC. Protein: CASSEDSYNEQFF.

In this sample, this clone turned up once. The CDR3 region has the DNA TGCGCCAGCAGCCCTAGACAGGGGAGTACATATGGCTACACCTTC. Translating it yields CASSPRQGSTYGYTF. The chain couples TRBV4-3 to TRBJ1-2; 8 bases match TRBD1. This CDR3 has 15 amino acids. Looked up from germline, CDR1 is LGHNA and CDR2 is YSLEER. The trim removed 4 bases at V and 5 bases at J, leaving 9 bases unmatched.

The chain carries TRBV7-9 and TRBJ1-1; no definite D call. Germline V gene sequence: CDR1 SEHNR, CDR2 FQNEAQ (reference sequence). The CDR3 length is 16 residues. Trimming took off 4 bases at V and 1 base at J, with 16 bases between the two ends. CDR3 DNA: TGTGCCAGCAGCTCACTAGGACGGGGAACGAACACTGAAGCTTTCTTT. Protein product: CASSSLGRGTNTEAFF. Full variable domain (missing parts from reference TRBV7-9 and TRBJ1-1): DTGVSQNPRHKITKRGQNVTFRCDPISEHNRLYWYRQTLGQGPEFLTYFQNEAQLEKSRLLSDRFSAERPKGSFSTLEIQRTEQGDSAMYLCASSSLGRGTNTEAFFGQGTRLTVV.

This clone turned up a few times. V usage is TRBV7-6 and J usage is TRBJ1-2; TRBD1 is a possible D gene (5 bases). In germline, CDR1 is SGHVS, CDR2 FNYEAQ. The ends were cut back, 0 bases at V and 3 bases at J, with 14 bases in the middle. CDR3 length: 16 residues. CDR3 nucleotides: TGTGCCAGCAGCTTAGCGCCGGGGACTCCGGACTATGGCTACACCTTC. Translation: CASSLAPGTPDYGYTF. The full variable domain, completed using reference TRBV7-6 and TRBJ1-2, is GAGVSQSPRYKVTKRGQDVALRCDPISGHVSLYWYRQALGQGPEFLTYFNYEAQQDKSGLPNDRFSAERPEGSISTLTIQRTEQRDSAMYRCASSLAPGTPDYGYTFGSGTRLTVV.

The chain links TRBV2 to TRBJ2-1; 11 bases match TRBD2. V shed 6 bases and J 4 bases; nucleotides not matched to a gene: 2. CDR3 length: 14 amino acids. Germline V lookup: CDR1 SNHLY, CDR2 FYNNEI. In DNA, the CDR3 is TGTGCCAGCAGGCGACTAGCGGGATACAATGAGCAGTTCTTC. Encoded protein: CASRRLAGYNEQFF.

The CDR3 bases are TGTGCCAGCAGCTTTTCGGGAACAGATACGCAGTATTTT. Residues: CASSFSGTDTQYF. The chain carries TRBV5-4 and TRBJ2-3, with D possibly being TRBD2 (5 bases). The germline gives CDR1 SGHNT, CDR2 YYREEE (reference sequence). The V and J ends lost 2 bases and 3 bases respectively, with 7 bases between them. This CDR3 comprises 13 residues.